This T cell receptor beta chain was found in a study of blood T cells in healthy people across ages (dated by TCRdb to 2013 to 2016). Notes on the research overall: In model experiments, template switching captured about one uniquely barcoded TCR beta cDNA molecule for every two T cells. To track age-related changes in TCR beta repertoire diversity, the study relied on deep sequencing normalized with unique cDNA molecular identifiers. Four age groups were formed from the donors: young (average about 16 years), middle-aged (around 39), aged (62) and long-lived (around 80). To avoid experimental bias, donors of different ages were randomly spread across the sequencing lanes. Two additional independent replicas of 1 million unique cDNA reads from the same blood draw were analyzed for two donors (one aged 18 to 30 and one aged 80 or older).

The CDR3 covers 12 residues, taking in both the cysteine and the phenylalanine. Of the read, only the CDR3 DNA is kept; its 36 bases are in frame from base 1. Per the germline V gene, SNHLY is the CDR1 and FYNNEI is the CDR2. Donors were about 36 systemically healthy Caucasian individuals from Russia aged 6 to 90 years. Around 10 milliliters of peripheral blood were collected from each donor into EDTA-treated Vacutainer tubes. Ficoll-Paque density-gradient centrifugation was used to isolate PBMCs, with at least 6.5 million obtained per sample. Total RNA was extracted from PBMCs with Trizol reagent, with at least 6 micrograms obtained per sample. Naive CD45RAhigh/CD27high T cell percentages were measured by flow cytometry on a PBMC aliquot from every donor. Library generation was performed with 5' RACE. The sequencing machine was an Illumina HiSeq 2500. A second PCR of roughly 7 to 12 cycles was performed with a sample-barcoded 5' primer and a J-beta primer mix. A template-switch 5' adaptor carrying 12 random nucleotides introduced a unique molecular identifier onto each TCR beta cDNA molecule. Each sample yielded at least 3 million CDR3-containing paired-end reads. All of the RNA was converted into first-strand cDNA using the Mint cDNA synthesis kit, with a TRBC-specific oligonucleotide serving as the primer. Following uracil-DNA glycosylase treatment, all cDNA underwent a first 18-cycle PCR with the universal primers M1SS and BC2_uni_R. Per the source publication's procedure: For normalization, 1 million high-quality reads were randomly selected from each sample, with every read carrying a distinct molecular identifier. Reads with shared molecular identifiers were discarded instead of being binned into consensus sequences. MiTCR, run with a Q25 quality threshold and the strictest error-elimination algorithm, handled CDR3 identification, clonotype clustering and error correction. Lower-bound total TCR beta diversity was estimated with a nonparametric unseen species model using Euler transformation. TCRdb handled the public reads itself, with Q25 trimming in fastp and clone calling in MiXCR, and kept productive beta chains. Each CDR3 protein gets just one entry, which takes the most common genes and DNA from the rows behind it. TCRdb, not the original authors, processed these V and J calls. The sample table holds about 680,000 distinct CDR3 sequences, of which more than 40% were seen once. The ten largest clones capture around 32% of the sample.

Note on this clonotype: The specificity of this receptor is unknown. One base away there is no much larger clone; base qualities are not given.

Study-wide conclusions, independent of this receptor: The CMV infection status of donors was not known, potentially confounding age-related changes in expanded clonotypes. The percentage of naive T cells measured by flow cytometry correlated strongly with observed TCR beta diversity. Bulk unsorted PBMC profiling prevented conclusive comparison of naive and antigen-experienced compartments. As age increased, observed TCR beta diversity per million T cells dropped in a roughly linear way, and a significant reduction was already evident by age roughly 36. Estimates of total diversity from one million sequenced T cells were regarded as lower bounds and underestimates. Compared with the aged group, the long-lived group had more naive CD4+ T cells, fewer expanded clones and increased TCR diversity, a pattern suggesting age selection.

The origin of this receptor is a woman aged 60-70 years in good health. The specimen was blood. This chain joins TRBV2 to TRBJ2-7; the D gene is unclear. Judging by the DNA end, TRBJ2-1 fits better; the J call may be wrong. The CDR3 here reads CASSVVGNEQFF. The nucleotide sequence reads as follows: TGTGCCAGCAGTGTGGTCGGGAATGAGCAGTTCTTC.